This T cell receptor (beta chain) was identified in a study of cytotoxic CD8 clonotypes in ibrutinib-treated CLL. Whole-study context: Partial responses totalled about 25 and complete responses 2; after median roughly 64 months, about 14 remained remitted and roughly twelve progressed. Broader study findings: An increase in clonality occurred at ibrutinib response, followed by a return toward baseline at progression. Baseline-level clonality went beyond age-matched healthy donors and moved in step with circulating CD8+ T-cell counts.

Turning to this clone: Its specificity is unknown.

Sequencing was designed to attain a depth spanning 1 in 200,000 to 1 in 1 million T cells. Assay: immunoSEQ multiplex PCR; the TCRdb copy retains only in-frame clones and omits some. The table lists about 86,000 clones, 85% to 90% of them singletons. From germline, CDR1 is MGHRA and CDR2 YSYEKL. V was clipped by 3 bases and J by 3 bases; unmatched bases: 10. The CDR3 runs 16 residues. The receptor was isolated from a human donor with chronic lymphocytic leukemia. The rearrangement joins TRBV4-1 to TRBJ1-2, with TRBD1 matching over 7 bases. The sample in question was PBMCs, obtained before ibrutinib treatment. The CDR3, as DNA: TGCGCCAGCAGCCAGGCGTGGACAGGCGCCTACTATGGCTACACCTTC. Translated: CASSQAWTGAYYGYTF.